Below are 2 T cell receptor beta chains sequenced from a single sample in a study of blood T cell repertoires in COVID-19. Sequenced by immunoSEQ multiplex PCR; TCRdb stores in-frame clones only, minus some. The sample contains some 290,000 clones, approximately 86% of which appear only once. The sample taken for sequencing was peripheral blood. The receptors derive from a man in his late teens or twenties with active or convalescent COVID-19.

The chain couples TRBV4-2 to TRBJ1-6; 9 bases line up with TRBD1. The CDR3 is 18 amino acids. The V gene end was trimmed by 3 bases and the J gene end by 6 bases; junction bases not matched to a gene: 12. CDR1 LGHNA and CDR2 YNFKEQ come from the germline V gene. The CDR3 DNA reads as TGTGCCAGCAGCCACGGCACGATTCCGGGACAGGGTAATTCACCCCTCCACTTT. Translating gives CASSHGTIPGQGNSPLHF.

The chain joins TRBV14 to TRBJ2-3; TRBD1 aligns across 8 bases. CDR3 length equals 18 residues. Germline V CDR1 and CDR2: SGHDN, FVKESK. V shed 4 bases and J 3 bases; nucleotides not matched to a gene: 15. The CDR3 reads CASSPSGQAIWGTDTQYF. CDR3 coding DNA: TGTGCCAGCAGCCCTTCGGGACAGGCGATCTGGGGTACAGATACGCAGTATTTT.